Sequencing of this T cell receptor beta chain was carried out in a study of monozygotic twins with inflammatory bowel disease. Input per TCR library consisted of approximately 3,500 ng of total RNA. No DNA is given; TCRdb re-called the 5' RACE reads and lists each CDR3 protein once. Its clone listing holds 350,000 to 400,000 distinct CDR3 sequences. On this clonotype itself: The antigen remains unidentified.

The CDR3 has 15 residues. Germline CDR1 reads SEHNR; CDR2 reads FQNEAQ (reference sequence). Study-level findings and limits: Healthy co-twins showed greater TCRbeta diversity (inverse Simpson) than IBD patients. With others, IBD patients shared fewer clonotypes than healthy twins did, especially with disease activity.

The receptor's source is a human donor with ulcerative colitis or Crohn's disease, or a healthy co-twin of an affected twin (not recorded which). Specimen: blood. V gene TRBV7-9 combines with J gene TRBJ1-3. Here the CDR3 reads CASSSQGVSGNTIYF. Drawing the rest from reference TRBV7-9 and TRBJ1-3, the complete variable domain is DTGVSQNPRHKITKRGQNVTFRCDPISEHNRLYWYRQTLGQGPEFLTYFQNEAQLEKSRLLSDRFSAERPKGSFSTLEIQRTEQGDSAMYLCASSSQGVSGNTIYFGEGSWLTVV.